Each of the 31 T cell receptor beta chains below was sequenced from the same sample in a study of blood T cell repertoires in COVID-19 (dated by TCRdb to the early 2020s). Library construction relied on the immunoSEQ multiplex PCR assay. TCRdb stores this immuneACCESS table with in-frame sequences only. Part of the clones is absent; in the studies checked, under half of the shortfall reflects unresolved V genes, and no reason is known for the rest. For this sample the table gives 90,000 to 100,000 clones, of which less than 75% were detected only once. Jointly, the top ten make up 20% to 25% of the sample. The sequencing input was peripheral blood. All receptors come from a woman aged 55 to 70 in a cohort sampled during active or convalescent COVID-19.

The chain uses TRBV4-1 and TRBJ1-5, with D perhaps matching TRBD1 (5 bases). The CDR3 has 16 amino acids. Germline CDR1 and CDR2: MGHRA and YSYEKL. The V and J ends lost 2 bases and 7 bases respectively, with 18 bases between them. CDR3 sequence: CASSQFWDFESQPQHF. As DNA, the CDR3 is TGCGCCAGCAGCCAATTTTGGGACTTTGAATCGCAGCCCCAGCATTTT.

The chain joins TRBV4-2 to TRBJ2-1, with D possibly TRBD2 on 6 matching bases. The CDR3 spans 13 residues. Germline V lookup: CDR1 LGHNA, CDR2 YNFKEQ. V was shortened by 5 bases and J by 8 bases, with 13 bases between the two germline ends. DNA of the CDR3: TGTGCCAGCAGCGCGCGACTAGGTTATGAGCAGTTCTTC. It encodes CASSARLGYEQFF.

This clone showed up just a few times. The genes are TRBV5-1 and TRBJ2-7; D is unresolved. The CDR3 has 14 amino acids. Per germline, CDR1 SGHRS and CDR2 YFSETQ. Trimming took off 0 bases at V and 0 bases at J, with 7 bases between the two ends. The CDR3 protein is CASSLVTDSYEQYF. Written as DNA, the CDR3 is TGCGCCAGCAGCTTGGTTACTGACTCCTACGAGCAGTACTTC.

This clone has just a few counts. The chain is built from TRBV7-4 and TRBJ1-1, with D possibly TRBD1 on 6 matching bases. CDR3 length equals 18 residues. Trimming took 2 bases from V and 3 from J, leaving 22 bases between them. Germline lookup yields CDR1 SGHVT and CDR2 SQSDAQ. CDR3 sequence reads: CASSLRARGRKGDTEAFF. DNA of the CDR3: TGTGCCAGCAGCTTAAGGGCCCGGGGTCGAAAGGGGGACACTGAAGCTTTCTTT.

This clone was observed a few times. The gene calls are TRBV5-1 and TRBJ1-1, with TRBD1 matching over 7 bases. CDR3 length equals 14 residues. The J segment lost 6 bases and the V segment lost 3 bases, leaving 8 bases of the junction unmatched. Germline assignment: CDR1 SGHRS and CDR2 YFSETQ. The CDR3 DNA reads TGCGCCAGCAGCTCGACACAACAGGGGTCTGAAGCTTTCTTT. Amino acid sequence: CASSSTQQGSEAFF.

The chain carries TRBV2 and TRBJ1-1; D is perhaps TRBD1 (5 bases). Germline V CDR1 and CDR2: SNHLY, FYNNEI. V shed 2 bases and J shed 5 bases, with 12 bases lying between them. The CDR3 consists of 14 residues. CDR3 amino acids: CASSEMQGRTEAFF. In DNA form, the CDR3 reads TGTGCCAGCAGTGAAATGCAGGGTCGGACTGAAGCTTTCTTT.

V is TRBV6-5 and J is TRBJ1-2; D may be TRBD1 (6 bases). Germline CDR1 MNHEY, CDR2 SVGAGI. The CDR3 is made up of 14 amino acids. The V end lost 5 bases, the J end lost 7 bases, and 17 bases lay between the germline ends. This chain's CDR3 is CASSQRPRGGGYTF. In nucleotides, the CDR3 is TGTGCCAGCAGTCAGAGGCCCAGGGGTGGTGGCTACACCTTC.

V gene TRBV3-1 (or the pseudogene TRBV3-2) combines with J gene TRBJ2-3; 7 bases align to TRBD2. The CDR3 is 16 residues long. The ends lost 5 bases at V and 2 bases at J; junction bases unmatched: 10. Per germline, CDR1 LGHDT and CDR2 YNNKEL (reference sequence). CDR3 amino acids: CASSGVSGVVTDTQYF. The DNA of the CDR3 is TGTGCCAGCAGCGGAGTAAGCGGGGTAGTCACAGATACGCAGTATTTT.

V gene TRBV2 combines with J gene TRBJ1-2, with a possible D match to TRBD1 (5 bases). This CDR3 comprises 13 residues. Germline CDR1 reads SNHLY; CDR2 reads FYNNEI. The ends were cut back, 7 bases at V and 7 bases at J, with 16 bases in the middle. This CDR3 reads CASNWGGRSGYTF. CDR3 bases: TGTGCCAGCAACTGGGGGGGGAGGAGTGGCTACACCTTC.

The CDR3 region is CASSEIRGSGRTQYF. As DNA, the CDR3 is TGTGCCAGCAGTGAAATCCGGGGGTCTGGTAGGACCCAGTACTTC. The chain uses TRBV6-1 and TRBJ2-5; possibly TRBD2 for D (6 bases). The CDR3 contains 15 residues. V was clipped by 2 bases and J by 7 bases, with 17 bases between them. From germline, CDR1 is MNHNS and CDR2 SASEGT.

This clone was seen more than once but under ten times. The chain joins TRBV5-1 to TRBJ2-1; TRBD2 matches at 14 bases. CDR1 and CDR2 (germline): SGHRS, YFSETQ. V shed 4 bases and J 4 bases; nucleotides not matched to a gene: 7. The CDR3 consists of 17 residues. CDR3 sequence (DNA): TGCGCCAGCAGCCACCGGACTAGCGGGGGGCCTTACAATGAGCAGTTCTTC. This sequence encodes CASSHRTSGGPYNEQFF. Drawing the rest from reference TRBV5-1 and TRBJ2-1, the complete variable domain is KAGVTQTPRYLIKTRGQQVTLSCSPISGHRSVSWYQQTPGQGLQFLFEYFSETQRNKGNFPGRFSGRQFSNSRSEMNVSTLELGDSALYLCASSHRTSGGPYNEQFFGPGTRLTVL.

This chain links TRBV12-3 or TRBV12-4 with TRBJ2-3, with 10 bases matching TRBD2. CDR3 length equals 13 residues. Trimming took 0 bases from V and 14 from J; bases not matched to a gene: 5. This CDR3 reads CASSLAGTSDRYF. The DNA for the CDR3 is TGTGCCAGCAGTTTAGCCGGGACTAGCGATCGGTATTTT.

This chain connects TRBV2 to TRBJ1-2, with unresolved D. Trimming cost V 4 bases and J 2 bases, with 5 bases left between them. The CDR3 covers 12 residues. Germline CDR1 and CDR2: SNHLY and FYNNEI. CDR3 DNA: TGTGCCAGCAGTGGTCAGAACTATGGCTACACCTTC. As protein: CASSGQNYGYTF.

This clone showed up just once. This chain joins TRBV5-8 and TRBJ1-1; D perhaps matches TRBD1 (5 bases). Trimming shortened V by 2 bases and J by 5 bases, and 16 bases separated the two germline ends. Germline V lookup: CDR1 SGHTS, CDR2 YDEGEE. This CDR3 is 15 amino acids long. The CDR3 nucleotides are TGTGCCAGCAGCTTTTATCTCTCAGGGTGGACTGAAGCTTTCTTT. It is translated as CASSFYLSGWTEAFF. The whole variable domain, remainder taken from reference TRBV5-8 and TRBJ1-1, is EAGVTQSPTHLIKTRGQQATLRCSPISGHTSVYWYQQALGLGLQFLLWYDEGEERNRGNFPPRFSGRQFPNYSSELNVNALELEDSALYLCASSFYLSGWTEAFFGQGTRLTVV.

The chain has TRBV2 and TRBJ2-7; D ambiguous. The V gene's germline CDR1 is SNHLY and CDR2 FYNNEI. The CDR3 consists of 13 residues. Trimming cost V 4 bases and J 3 bases, with 10 bases left between them. The CDR3 loop is CASSVRRYYEQYF. The CDR3 DNA is TGTGCCAGCAGTGTCCGGAGATACTACGAGCAGTACTTC.

This rearrangement joins TRBV5-4 to TRBJ2-7; 7 nucleotides agree with TRBD1. This CDR3 region has 16 residues. Germline lookup yields CDR1 SGHNT and CDR2 YYREEE (reference sequence). J was trimmed by 2 bases and V by 7 bases; bases with no gene match: 15. The CDR3 region has the DNA TGTGCCAGCGGAAGGGACCCTGGGACAGCTACCTACGAGCAGTACTTC. As protein: CASGRDPGTATYEQYF.

Regarding this clone: The sample carries other DNA sequences with the same CDR3. The chain employs TRBV6-1 and TRBJ2-3; TRBD2 matches at 8 bases. In germline, CDR1 is MNHNS, CDR2 SASEGT. V shed 2 bases, J shed 1 base, and the junction held 2 bases outside the gene matches. This CDR3 is built from 15 residues. The CDR3 spells CASSELRGGTDTQYF. The CDR3, as DNA: TGTGCCAGCAGTGAATTGCGGGGGGGCACAGATACGCAGTATTTT.

This clone is a singleton in its sample. J is TRBJ2-1 and V is TRBV5-1; the match to TRBD2 covers 7 bases. The junction had 9 bases not matched to a gene; V was cut back by 3 bases and J by 0 bases. This CDR3 is built from 17 residues. Germline loops: CDR1 SGHRS, CDR2 YFSETQ. CDR3 sequence: CASSSTLLAISYNEQFF. For the CDR3, the DNA is TGCGCCAGCAGCTCCACCCTACTAGCGATCTCCTACAATGAGCAGTTCTTC. The complete variable domain, with remaining parts taken from reference TRBV5-1 and TRBJ2-1, reads KAGVTQTPRYLIKTRGQQVTLSCSPISGHRSVSWYQQTPGQGLQFLFEYFSETQRNKGNFPGRFSGRQFSNSRSEMNVSTLELGDSALYLCASSSTLLAISYNEQFFGPGTRLTVL.

The V gene is TRBV12-5, the J gene TRBJ2-1, with 8 bases that match TRBD1. The CDR3 is made up of 15 amino acids. V trimming: 1 base; J trimming: 2 bases; junction bases outside the gene matches: 1. CDR1 and CDR2 (germline): LGHNT, FRNRAP. This chain's CDR3 is CASGLGQGTYNEQFF. Here the CDR3 DNA reads TGTGCTAGTGGTTTGGGACAGGGGACCTACAATGAGCAGTTCTTC. The entire variable domain, with the rest obtained from reference TRBV12-5 and TRBJ2-1, is as follows: DARVTQTPRHKVTEMGQEVTMRCQPILGHNTVFWYRQTMMQGLELLAYFRNRAPLDDSGMPKDRFSAEMPDATLATLKIQPSEPRDSAVYFCASGLGQGTYNEQFFGPGTRLTVL.

This sequence joins TRBV4-1 and TRBJ2-4, with 8 bases matching TRBD1. In germline, CDR1 is MGHRA, CDR2 YSYEKL. The CDR3 contains 18 residues. The junction had 11 bases not matched to a gene; V was cut back by 4 bases and J by 0 bases. This CDR3 is CASSPVPGQVLAKNIQYF. CDR3 nucleotides: TGCGCCAGCAGCCCCGTCCCGGGACAGGTTTTAGCCAAAAACATTCAGTACTTC.

The V call is TRBV3-1 (or the pseudogene TRBV3-2), the J call TRBJ2-1; possible D gene TRBD1, 7 bases. The CDR3 covers 16 residues. V gave up 3 bases and J gave up 4 bases, with 16 bases separating them. Germline CDR1 LGHDT, CDR2 YNNKEL (reference sequence). In DNA form, the CDR3 reads TGTGCCAGCAGCCATACGACGACAGGGAGGTACAATGAGCAGTTCTTC. Protein: CASSHTTTGRYNEQFF.

The chain has TRBV3-1 (or the pseudogene TRBV3-2) and TRBJ1-2; D not certain. V was cut by 0 bases and J by 2 bases, with 10 bases left in between. Germline V gene data show CDR1 as LGHDT and CDR2 as YNNKEL (reference sequence). CDR3 length: 15 amino acids. Written as DNA, the CDR3 is TGTGCCAGCAGCCAAGAAGATAGAGGGAACTATGGCTACACCTTC. It translates to CASSQEDRGNYGYTF.

The chain has TRBV7-3 and TRBJ2-5; 7 nucleotides align to TRBD2. With V trimmed by 5 bases and J by 3 bases, 9 bases remained unmatched. CDR3 length equals 15 residues. The germline V gene has CDR1 SGHTA and CDR2 FQGTGA. CDR3 nucleotide sequence: TGTGCCAGCAGCCCAGAGTACGGGGGGAAAGAGACCCAGTACTTC. Its protein is CASSPEYGGKETQYF.

The rearrangement uses TRBV7-9 and TRBJ1-2, with 8 bases aligning to TRBD1. Germline CDR1 SEHNR, CDR2 FQNEAQ (reference sequence). The V segment lost 3 bases and the J segment 6 bases; nucleotides outside the gene matches: 9. The CDR3 has 15 amino acids. The CDR3 coding sequence is TGTGCCAGCAGCTTTGACAGGGGTCATTTTAATGGCTACACCTTC. Translation gives CASSFDRGHFNGYTF.

This chain links TRBV7-6 with TRBJ1-2; maybe TRBD1 (5 bases). The V end lost 4 bases, the J end lost 3 bases, and 15 bases lay between the germline ends. Germline V gene sequence: CDR1 SGHVS, CDR2 FNYEAQ. The CDR3 covers 15 residues. Written as DNA, the CDR3 is TGTGCCAGCAGCTCTAGCTTTTGGGGGGACTATGGCTACACCTTC. Translating it yields CASSSSFWGDYGYTF.

The rearrangement uses TRBV6-4 and TRBJ2-2; TRBD2 might be the D (6 bases). CDR1 and CDR2 from the germline V gene are MRHNA and SNTAGT. V was cut by 7 bases and J by 0 bases, with 12 bases left in between. The CDR3 runs 15 residues. The CDR3 DNA sequence: TGTGCCAGCAAGACCGGGACTTCGAACACCGGGGAGCTGTTTTTT. Its translation: CASKTGTSNTGELFF.

The chain uses TRBV5-1 and TRBJ1-1; D remains ambiguous. Germline-derived CDR1 and CDR2 are SGHRS and YFSETQ. Trimming stripped 3 bases from V and 4 bases from J, with 10 bases between. The CDR3 has 13 residues. The CDR3 reads CASSYYTSTEAFF. CDR3 in DNA: TGCGCCAGCAGCTACTACACCTCCACTGAAGCTTTCTTT. The complete variable domain, with remaining parts taken from reference TRBV5-1 and TRBJ1-1, reads KAGVTQTPRYLIKTRGQQVTLSCSPISGHRSVSWYQQTPGQGLQFLFEYFSETQRNKGNFPGRFSGRQFSNSRSEMNVSTLELGDSALYLCASSYYTSTEAFFGQGTRLTVV.

By its share, this clone is medium-sized. The V gene is TRBV5-8, the J gene TRBJ1-1, with D unresolved. Germline values: CDR1 SGHTS, CDR2 YDEGEE. Between the trimmed V and J ends, which lost 4 bases and 3 bases, there was a span of 10 bases. This CDR3 is 13 amino acids long. This CDR3 reads CASSPTWYTEAFF. The CDR3 nucleotides read TGTGCCAGCAGCCCAACATGGTACACTGAAGCTTTCTTT. The whole variable domain, filled in from reference TRBV5-8 and TRBJ1-1, reads EAGVTQSPTHLIKTRGQQATLRCSPISGHTSVYWYQQALGLGLQFLLWYDEGEERNRGNFPPRFSGRQFPNYSSELNVNALELEDSALYLCASSPTWYTEAFFGQGTRLTVV.

The chain is built from TRBV7-9 and TRBJ2-5, with TRBD2 identical over 9 bases. With V trimmed by 2 bases and J by 5 bases, 3 bases remained unmatched. The germline V gene has CDR1 SEHNR and CDR2 FQNEAQ (reference sequence). CDR3 length: 14 residues. This CDR3 reads CASSLQGTSETQYF. The CDR3 region has the DNA TGTGCCAGCAGCTTACAAGGGACTAGCGAGACCCAGTACTTC.

This chain links TRBV28 with TRBJ2-5; 9 nucleotides match TRBD1. The J segment lost 3 bases and the V segment lost 7 bases, leaving 12 bases of the junction unmatched. The CDR3 contains 16 residues. Germline CDR1 MDHEN, CDR2 SYDVKM. CDR3 bases: TGTGCCAGCAAAGGTTGGCGGGGACAGGGAGAAGAGACCCAGTACTTC. This sequence encodes CASKGWRGQGEETQYF.

This chain joins TRBV28 and TRBJ1-4; a possible D gene is TRBD1 (6 bases). This CDR3 has 14 amino acids. The V end was cut by 5 bases, the J end by 5 bases, with 12 bases between. In germline, CDR1 is MDHEN, CDR2 SYDVKM. In nucleotides, the CDR3 is TGTGCCAGCAGTCGGGGACAACCGAATGAAAAACTGTTTTTT. Translation gives CASSRGQPNEKLFF. The full variable domain, in which reference TRBV28 and TRBJ1-4 provide the parts outside the CDR3, is DVKVTQSSRYLVKRTGEKVFLECVQDMDHENMFWYRQDPGLGLRLIYFSYDVKMKEKGDIPEGYSVSREKKERFSLILESASTNQTSMYLCASSRGQPNEKLFFGSGTQLSVL.